The source of this TCR beta chain is a study of cytomegalovirus exposure and HLA in healthy donors. Study summary: There were 100 million to 120 million unique TCR beta sequences, drawn from 180 million or so T cells, in an earlier analysis. Within the Caucasian-associated ancestry cluster were under 85% of the 350 to 400 genotyped donors.

A word on this clone: As yet, its antigen is unknown.

The PCR ran on 60 Vbeta and 13 Jbeta primers. Authors' analysis steps: Per a later analysis, the number of unique TCR beta chains was 75 million to 90 million, of which about 11 million were shared. TCRdb keeps only in-frame clones here, not all; method: immunoSEQ multiplex PCR. V, J and clone size are those of that table, while D and trimming were read from the DNA. The sample consists of some 200,000 clones, around 86% of them appearing once. Overall study findings and caveats: Researchers counted 164 TCR beta chains as cytomegalovirus-associated.

The receptor was derived from a woman in her thirties or forties in good health and CMV-seronegative. Material: PBMCs.

The CDR3 bases are TGTGCCAGCAGCCCCCTCGGGAGGTTTAGCAATCAGCCCCAGCATTTT. Its protein product is CASSPLGRFSNQPQHF. The rearrangement joins TRBV7-6 to TRBJ1-5; no clear D gene. CDR3 length equals 16 residues. Looked up from germline, CDR1 is SGHVS and CDR2 is FNYEAQ. The V gene lost 5 bases and the J gene lost 0 bases, with 14 bases spanning the gap.